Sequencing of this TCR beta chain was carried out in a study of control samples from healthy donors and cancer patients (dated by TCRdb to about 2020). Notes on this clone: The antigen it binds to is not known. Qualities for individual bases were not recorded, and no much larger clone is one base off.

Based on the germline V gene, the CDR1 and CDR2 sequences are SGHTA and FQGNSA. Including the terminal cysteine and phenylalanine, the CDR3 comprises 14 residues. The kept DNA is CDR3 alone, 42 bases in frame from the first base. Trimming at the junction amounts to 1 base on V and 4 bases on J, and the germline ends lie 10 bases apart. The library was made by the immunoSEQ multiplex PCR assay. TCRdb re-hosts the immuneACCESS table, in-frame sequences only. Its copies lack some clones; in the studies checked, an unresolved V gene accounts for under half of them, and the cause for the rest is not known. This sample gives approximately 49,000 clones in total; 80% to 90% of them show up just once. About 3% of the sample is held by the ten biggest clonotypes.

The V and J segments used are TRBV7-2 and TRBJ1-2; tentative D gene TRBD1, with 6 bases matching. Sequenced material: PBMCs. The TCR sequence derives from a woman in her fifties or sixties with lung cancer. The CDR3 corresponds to CASSLGVQGYGYTF. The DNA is TGTGCCAGCAGCTTAGGGGTACAGGGCTATGGCTACACCTTC. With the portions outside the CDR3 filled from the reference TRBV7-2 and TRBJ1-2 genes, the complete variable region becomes GAGVSQSPSNKVTEKGKDVELRCDPISGHTALYWYRQSLGQGLEFLIYFQGNSAPDKSGLPSDRFSAERTGGSVSTLTIQRTQQEDSAVYLCASSLGVQGYGYTFGSGTRLTVV.